One sample yielded the 8 T cell receptor beta chains listed below, sequenced in a study of blood T cell repertoires in COVID-19. TCRdb's table, derived via immunoSEQ multiplex PCR, lists solely in-frame clones and lacks some. The data hold some 22,000 clones, with around 83% observed a single time. Material for sequencing was peripheral blood. Receptor source: a man in his 70s with acute or convalescent COVID-19.

The V and J genes are TRBV11-2 and TRBJ1-4; a weak D match, TRBD1 (6 bases). This CDR3 contains 14 residues. Germline loops: CDR1 SGHAT, CDR2 FQNNGV. Deletions cut 0 bases from V and 7 bases from J, with 9 bases between. The CDR3 reads CASSLEGGGEKLFF. As DNA, the CDR3 is TGTGCCAGCAGCTTAGAAGGGGGTGGTGAAAAACTGTTTTTT.

This chain uses TRBV6-2 or TRBV6-3 with TRBJ2-2, with 8 bases matching TRBD1. The CDR3 spans 15 residues. CDR1 and CDR2 (germline): MNHEY, SVGEGT. V lost 4 bases to trimming and J lost 6 bases; unmatched junction nucleotides: 7. CDR3: CASSSSGQGAGELFF. CDR3 coding DNA: TGTGCCAGCAGTTCCTCCGGACAGGGTGCCGGGGAGCTGTTTTTT.

V is TRBV5-1 and J is TRBJ1-2, with a tentative D call TRBD1 (6 bases). V shed 2 bases and J shed 10 bases, with 9 bases lying between them. This CDR3 has 11 residues. Germline V CDR1 and CDR2: SGHRS, YFSETQ. The DNA for the CDR3 is TGCGCCAGCAGCTTCGAGGGGGACTACACCTTC. Translation gives CASSFEGDYTF.

J is TRBJ1-2 and V is TRBV30; 7 bases are a match to TRBD1. V shed 3 bases and J 4 bases; nucleotides not matched to a gene: 5. The CDR3 has 13 amino acids. Germline values: CDR1 GTSNPN, CDR2 SVGIG (reference sequence). The CDR3 DNA follows: TGTGCCTGGAGGAGTAGGGGGCTCTATGGCTACACCTTC. It codes for CAWRSRGLYGYTF.

The chain recombines TRBV28 with TRBJ2-5; possibly TRBD2 for D (5 bases). Trimming left V 2 bases short and J 5 bases short, with 15 bases between. Germline CDR1 MDHEN, CDR2 SYDVKM. This CDR3 has 15 residues. The CDR3 loop reads CASSLGGQDVETQYF. The CDR3 nucleotides are TGTGCCAGCAGTTTAGGCGGGCAAGATGTGGAGACCCAGTACTTC.

The J gene is TRBJ2-1, the V gene TRBV7-2; maybe TRBD2 (6 bases). CDR1 is SGHTA and CDR2 is FQGNSA in the germline V gene. The V end was cut by 2 bases, the J end by 3 bases, with 11 bases between. The length of the CDR3 is 15 residues. CDR3 nucleotide sequence: TGTGCCAGCAGCTTAAGCCGCGGGGTCTACAATGAGCAGTTCTTC. Its translation: CASSLSRGVYNEQFF.

This clone was recorded once. V gene TRBV28 combines with J gene TRBJ2-2; 11 bases are a match to TRBD2. Germline trimming cut 6 bases from V and 2 bases from J; bases unmatched to any gene: 8. The CDR3 loop spans 17 amino acids. Per germline, CDR1 MDHEN and CDR2 SYDVKM. In DNA form, the CDR3 reads TGTGCCAGCAGGCCGACTAGCGGGGAGGGAAACACCGGGGAGCTGTTTTTT. The encoded protein is CASRPTSGEGNTGELFF.

This chain links TRBV6-5 with TRBJ1-1, with D perhaps matching TRBD1 (5 bases). This CDR3 is built from 12 residues. V gave up 6 bases and J gave up 5 bases, with 10 bases separating them. Germline CDR1 is MNHEY and CDR2 is SVGAGI. The CDR3: CASRDQGTEAFF. DNA of the CDR3: TGTGCCAGCAGAGACCAGGGAACTGAAGCTTTCTTT.